This T cell receptor beta chain was profiled in a study of cytomegalovirus exposure and HLA in healthy donors. Looking at the study overall: Previous work identified 95 million to 140 million unique TCR beta sequences from roughly 180 million T cells. The study's findings and limits: A prior analysis recorded that most TCR beta V segments were productive about 87% or about 30% of the time. DRB1 had the most TCR associations and HLA-C the fewest, a later analysis found, with rates varying by HLA locus.

The PCR had 60 Vbeta and 13 Jbeta primers. Libraries were prepared by immunoSEQ multiplex PCR; TCRdb keeps only in-frame clonotypes and omits some of them. The sample contains under 150,000 clones, about 80% of which appear only once. To note about this clone: The antigen is unknown. In the same sample, other DNA sequences code for this CDR3.

CDR3 size: 15 residues. Trimming cost V 6 bases and J 1 base; bases outside gene matches: 7. Germline CDR1 MDHEN, CDR2 SYDVKM. The specimen was PBMCs. The TCR comes from a man aged 25-45 years in good health and CMV-seropositive. The chain carries TRBV28 and TRBJ2-7; TRBD1 matches 9 bases. CDR3 in DNA: TGTGCCAGCAGCCCGCCGGGACAGGGTTCCTACGAGCAGTACTTC. Amino acids: CASSPPGQGSYEQYF.